By share, the clone carrying this TCR beta chain ranks as large. The antigen remains undetermined. This sample is drawn from a study of sequential checkpoint blockade in melanoma. Study in general: Matched biopsies came pretreatment and at week 13 for twenty-two patients.

The study, taken as a whole, reports: Tumor T-cell fraction and clonality correlated with PD-L1 and CD8+ counts.

Treatment given: randomized to nivolumab then ipilimumab (arm A) or the reverse (arm B). None of the patients previously received DNA-damaging chemotherapy. Germline-derived CDR1 and CDR2 are SGHNT and YENEEA. This CDR3 is 14 amino acids long. V shed 5 bases, J shed 7 bases, and the junction held 5 bases outside the gene matches. Repertoires were generated with immunoSEQ multiplex PCR, while TCRdb's copy carries only in-frame clones and drops some. Of about 4,900 clones listed, around 34% are singletons. The gene calls are TRBV11-3 and TRBJ1-4, with 9 bases aligning to TRBD1. Sequenced material: tumor tissue (inferred from file names), taken from a patient given nivolumab and ipilimumab in sequence. This receptor was taken from a human donor with melanoma. The CDR3 DNA sequence: TGTGCCAGCAGCCGTACAGGGGGCGCTGAAAAACTGTTTTTT. It specifies CASSRTGGAEKLFF.